The next 7 T cell receptor beta chains were all read from a single sample in a study of shared clonotypes between healthy human individuals. Assay: immunoSEQ multiplex PCR; the TCRdb copy retains only in-frame clones and omits some. The sample includes approximately 1.5 million clones, 98% of them seen just once. Specimen: naive CD4+ T cells sorted from blood. Subset: CD45RA+ positively selected. Source of these receptors: a young man in good health.

J is TRBJ1-2 and V is TRBV11-1, with D possibly matching TRBD1 (6 bases). The CDR3 runs to 14 residues. Between the trimmed V and J ends, which lost 1 base and 6 bases, there was a span of 12 bases. Germline CDR1 reads SGHAT; CDR2 reads FQDESV (reference sequence). The CDR3 region is CASSLDGRGNGYTF. CDR3 coding DNA: TGTGCCAGCAGCTTAGACGGCAGGGGTAATGGCTACACCTTC.

CDR3 nucleotides: TGTGCCAGTAGTATGTTCGGCACAGTCGGTGAAAAACTGTTTTTT. Translating gives CASSMFGTVGEKLFF. V usage is TRBV19 and J usage is TRBJ1-4; D unresolved. Per germline, CDR1 LNHDA and CDR2 SQIVND (reference sequence). The CDR3 covers 15 residues. The V end lost 3 bases, the J end lost 7 bases, and 15 bases lay between the germline ends.

V is TRBV10-3 and J is TRBJ2-5; TRBD2 matches 11 bases. Germline V gene lookup returns CDR1 ENHRY and CDR2 SYGVKD. V shed 1 base, J shed 5 bases, and the junction held 6 bases outside the gene matches. The CDR3 covers 16 residues. As DNA, the CDR3 is TGTGCCATCAGTGAGTTCCTAGCGGGAGGACAGGAGACCCAGTACTTC. This codes for CAISEFLAGGQETQYF.

The chain links TRBV28 to TRBJ2-7; possible D gene TRBD2, 7 bases. The germline CDR1 and CDR2 sequences are MDHEN and SYDVKM. The CDR3 sequence is 14 residues long. V was trimmed by 3 bases and J by 3 bases, leaving 12 bases between them. CDR3 coding DNA: TGTGCCAGCAGTTTGGGGGGGCTAGACTACGAGCAGTACTTC. It codes for CASSLGGLDYEQYF.

The CDR3 is CASRLQGAPNTEAFF. The CDR3 region has the DNA TGTGCCAGCAGGCTACAGGGGGCGCCCAACACTGAAGCTTTCTTT. V gene TRBV6-1 combines with J gene TRBJ1-1; TRBD1 agrees at 9 bases. This CDR3 spans 15 amino acids. J was trimmed by 2 bases and V by 6 bases; bases with no gene match: 7. Germline-derived CDR1 and CDR2 are MNHNS and SASEGT.

J is TRBJ1-1 and V is TRBV5-1; a weak D match, TRBD1 (6 bases). The V gene's germline CDR1 is SGHRS and CDR2 YFSETQ. V lost 0 bases to trimming and J lost 0 bases, with 15 bases between them. CDR3 length equals 17 residues. The CDR3 DNA reads TGCGCCAGCAGCTTGGGGCCCCCCGGGACATTGAACACTGAAGCTTTCTTT. This sequence encodes CASSLGPPGTLNTEAFF.

The rearrangement joins TRBV28 to TRBJ2-1; TRBD2 matches at 13 bases. The CDR3 has 19 amino acids. The germline V gene encodes CDR1 MDHEN and CDR2 SYDVKM. V lost 5 bases to trimming and J lost 4 bases; unmatched junction nucleotides: 14. The CDR3 region is CASSTPRRGTSGVYNEQFF. CDR3 bases: TGTGCCAGCAGTACCCCTCGCCGCGGGACTAGCGGGGTGTACAATGAGCAGTTCTTC.